Following are 16 T cell receptor beta chains from one sample sequenced in a study of spatial heterogeneity in lung cancer. TCRdb processed the 5' RACE reads anew with MiXCR; each CDR3 protein has one entry. The sample yields tens of thousands of distinct CDR3 sequences, roughly a fifth seen once. The time point is: blood at routine non-recurrence follow-up after resection. The source was PBMCs, collected at follow-up. The receptors derive from a male donor with early-stage non-small cell lung cancer.

V and J are TRBV19 and TRBJ1-1; TRBD1 aligns across 8 bases. CDR1 is LNHDA and CDR2 is SQIVND in the germline V gene (reference sequence). The junction had 7 bases not matched to a gene; V was cut back by 6 bases and J by 1 base. There are 15 residues in the CDR3. CDR3 nucleotide sequence: TGTGCCAGTAGATACGCAGGGGGCTCGAACACTGAAGCTTTCTTT. It is translated as CASRYAGGSNTEAFF.

This rearrangement joins TRBV7-2 to TRBJ2-2; tentative D call: TRBD2 (5 bases). This CDR3 is 15 amino acids long. The V end lost 3 bases, the J end lost 0 bases, and 8 bases lay between the germline ends. CDR1 and CDR2 from the germline V gene are SGHTA and FQGNSA. CDR3 protein: CASSLTGTNTGELFF. CDR3 in DNA: TGTGCCAGCAGCTTGACGGGGACGAACACCGGGGAGCTGTTTTTT.

V is TRBV29-1 and J is TRBJ2-7; D call uncertain. V lost 6 bases, J lost 5 bases, and 14 bases lay in between. Germline V gene sequence: CDR1 SQVTM, CDR2 ANQGSEA. The CDR3 consists of 12 residues. In nucleotides, the CDR3 is TGCAGCGTACTGGATGGGAACCACGAGCAGTACTTC. It specifies CSVLDGNHEQYF.

The chain links TRBV6-5 to TRBJ2-2; D remains ambiguous. The V gene lost 0 bases and the J gene lost 0 bases, with 8 bases spanning the gap. Germline values: CDR1 MNHEY, CDR2 SVGAGI. The CDR3 contains 16 residues. This CDR3 reads CASSYSSPSNTGELFF. CDR3 bases: TGTGCCAGCAGTTACTCGAGTCCCTCGAACACCGGGGAGCTGTTTTTT.

This clonotype appeared many times. V gene TRBV6-5 combines with J gene TRBJ1-1; D not resolved. Germline CDR1 reads MNHEY; CDR2 reads SVGAGI. The V end was cut by 5 bases, the J end by 4 bases, with 20 bases between. This CDR3 has 16 amino acids. The CDR3 protein is CASSRVGGYAGTEAFF. CDR3 coding DNA: TGTGCCAGCAGTCGGGTGGGCGGATACGCTGGCACTGAAGCTTTCTTT.

This clonotype has at least ten counts. V usage is TRBV6-5 and J usage is TRBJ2-7; possible D gene TRBD1, 6 bases. CDR1 is MNHEY and CDR2 is SVGAGI in the germline V gene. V was pared by 0 bases and J by 2 bases, with 11 bases between. The CDR3 is made up of 15 amino acids. The CDR3 here is CASSYSQGPTYEQYF. For the CDR3, the DNA is TGTGCCAGCAGTTACTCCCAGGGGCCTACCTACGAGCAGTACTTC.

The chain recombines TRBV6-2 or TRBV6-3 with TRBJ1-6; D is ambiguous. Germline CDR1 and CDR2: MNHEY and SVGEGT. Deletions cut 6 bases from V and 9 bases from J, with 9 bases between. The CDR3 extends over 12 amino acids. The CDR3 coding sequence is TGTGCCAGCAGACAAACCGGTTCACCCCTCCACTTT. Translating gives CASRQTGSPLHF.

The CDR3 sequence is CSVDPTGYGETQYF. The DNA for the CDR3 is TGCAGCGTTGATCCCACAGGGTACGGCGAGACCCAGTACTTC. The chain combines TRBV29-1 with TRBJ2-5; D is perhaps TRBD1 (6 bases). The V gene lost 3 bases and the J gene lost 5 bases, with 16 bases spanning the gap. The germline V gene encodes CDR1 SQVTM and CDR2 ANQGSEA. The CDR3 loop spans 14 amino acids.

This clonotype occurred a few times. CDR3 sequence: CASSLTGLANYGYTF. The CDR3 nucleotides are TGTGCCAGCAGCCTCACAGGGCTGGCTAACTATGGCTACACCTTC. This rearrangement joins TRBV7-9 to TRBJ1-2, with D perhaps TRBD1 (6 bases). The CDR3 has 15 amino acids. Deletions cut 5 bases from V and 0 bases from J, with 13 bases between. Germline V gives CDR1 SEHNR, CDR2 FQNEAQ (reference sequence).

The chain employs TRBV6-6 and TRBJ2-7, with D unclear. Germline CDR1 reads MNHNY; CDR2 reads SVGAGI (reference sequence). This CDR3 has 13 residues. Trimming took 2 bases from V and 3 from J, leaving 8 bases between them. CDR3 in amino acids: CASSYHRYYEQYV. In DNA form, the CDR3 reads TGTGCCAGCAGTTACCACAGATACTACGAGCAGTACGTC.

Only a few counts were recorded for this clonotype. This chain joins TRBV10-3 and TRBJ2-3; TRBD2 agrees at 11 bases. Trimming took 1 base from V and 5 from J; bases not matched to a gene: 5. Looked up from germline, CDR1 is ENHRY and CDR2 is SYGVKD. The CDR3 extends over 16 amino acids. The CDR3 bases are TGTGCCATCAGTGAGTTGACTAGCGGGGAAAGAGATACGCAGTATTTT. Translating it yields CAISELTSGERDTQYF.

This clonotype was counted ten times or more. The chain is built from TRBV20-1 and TRBJ1-1; no definite D call. The germline V gene encodes CDR1 DFQATT and CDR2 SNEGSKA (reference sequence). V lost 5 bases and J 11 bases, leaving 15 bases between the germline ends. This CDR3 is 11 amino acids long. The CDR3 sequence: CSAPERIWAFF. CDR3 nucleotides: TGCAGTGCTCCTGAGCGGATTTGGGCTTTCTTT.

The chain combines TRBV18 with TRBJ2-4; D unresolved. V shed 1 base and J shed 2 bases, with 12 bases lying between them. The CDR3 consists of 16 residues. CDR1 and CDR2 from the germline V gene are KGHSH and LQKENI. CDR3 nucleotide sequence: TGTGCCAGCTCACCACAGAAGGAGATAACCAAAAACATTCAGTACTTC. It is translated as CASSPQKEITKNIQYF.

This sequence joins TRBV29-1 and TRBJ2-1, with 9 bases aligning to TRBD2. Germline CDR1 SQVTM, CDR2 ANQGSEA. This CDR3 has 15 residues. The V and J ends lost 3 bases and 6 bases, in that order; junction bases with no gene match: 9. The CDR3 DNA is TGCAGCGTTGAGTCTGGCGGGAGGGCCTTCAATGAGCAGTTCTTC. Its translation is CSVESGGRAFNEQFF.

This CDR3 reads CSARESPSGAKNIQYF. The CDR3 DNA reads as TGCAGTGCTAGAGAGAGCCCCTCCGGAGCCAAAAACATTCAGTACTTC. The chain couples TRBV20-1 to TRBJ2-4, with D uncertain. CDR3 length: 16 residues. Trimming took off 0 bases at V and 0 bases at J, with 12 bases between the two ends. The germline gives CDR1 DFQATT, CDR2 SNEGSKA (reference sequence).

The chain couples TRBV18 to TRBJ1-2; D perhaps matches TRBD1 (5 bases). There are 15 residues in the CDR3. V lost 1 base, J lost 6 bases, and 15 bases lay in between. CDR1 is KGHSH, CDR2 LQKENI, per germline. Here the CDR3 reads CASSPLLGESHGYTF. DNA of the CDR3: TGTGCCAGCTCACCACTCTTGGGGGAGTCACATGGCTACACCTTC.